The rows below give T cell receptor beta chains drawn from one sample of a study of shared clonotypes between healthy human individuals. Clones were sequenced by immunoSEQ multiplex PCR, and TCRdb holds only the in-frame ones, with some missing. The sample has 600,000 to 800,000 clones, roughly 72% seen once; the top ten hold over 1.5%. The specimen sequenced was memory CD4+ T cells sorted from blood. These TCRs come from a woman aged 25 to 45 in good health. The CDR3 runs from the conserved cysteine through the conserved F or W. A D gene is named only where the DNA matches it firmly. Only part of the rows carry a size: once, few, many, or a class if the clone is expanded.

D,V,size,J,DNA,CDR3
.,TRBV6-1,.,TRBJ2-5,TGTGCCAGCCGAAAATTAAGTCCGACCCAGTACTTC,CASRKLSPTQYF
.,TRBV19,few,TRBJ2-2,TGTGCCAGTAGTATAGAGCTCAACACCGGGGAGCTGTTTTTT,CASSIELNTGELFF
TRBD2,TRBV6-5,.,TRBJ2-1,TGTGCCAGCAGGCCCCGCCTAGCGGGAAACAATGAGCAGTTCTTC,CASRPRLAGNNEQFF
TRBD2,TRBV19,.,TRBJ2-3,TGTGCCAGTACCCCCCTCCCGGGAGGAACCAATACGCAGTATTTT,CASTPLPGGTNTQYF
.,TRBV5-5,.,TRBJ2-1,TGTGCCAGCAGCTTGGTAGCAGGGGACAATGAGCAGTTCTTC,CASSLVAGDNEQFF
.,TRBV4-2,.,TRBJ1-3,TGTGCCAGCAGCCAAACCAACACCATATATTTT,CASSQTNTIYF
.,TRBV4-2,.,TRBJ1-6,TGTGCCAGCAGCCAAGTAGGCGGCCCCCTCCACTTT,CASSQVGGPLHF
TRBD2,TRBV4-1,.,TRBJ2-3,TGCGCCAGCAGCCAAGGGACTAGCGGTGCGGATACGCAGTATTTT,CASSQGTSGADTQYF
.,TRBV10-3,.,TRBJ2-3,TGTGCCATCAGTCCCTCGGGACCTAGCACAGATACGCAGTATTTT,CAISPSGPSTDTQYF
.,TRBV6-5,.,TRBJ1-2,TGTGCCAGCAGTTACTCTAGGGGCTATGGCTACACCTTC,CASSYSRGYGYTF
.,TRBV28,few,TRBJ1-2,TGTGCCAGCAGTCTGAGGGACACCGGCTACACCTTC,CASSLRDTGYTF
TRBD2,TRBV7-2,once,TRBJ2-7,TGTGCCAGCGGACGACTAGCAACCTACGAGCAGTACTTC,CASGRLATYEQYF
TRBD1,TRBV2,few,TRBJ1-1,TGTGCCAGCAAGTGGACAGGGGGAACTGAAGCTTTCTTT,CASKWTGGTEAFF
TRBD2,TRBV10-3,.,TRBJ2-1,TGTGCCATCAGTGAGTCGGGTAGCGGGAGTGGGCGGTTCTACAATGAGCAGTTCTTC,CAISESGSGSGRFYNEQFF
TRBD2,TRBV6-4,.,TRBJ2-1,TGTGCCAGCAGTGGACTAGCGGGGCATAACAATGAGCAGTTCTTC,CASSGLAGHNNEQFF
TRBD2,TRBV7-9,.,TRBJ2-7,TGTGCCAGCAGCATCAGCAGCGGGAGCATCGGCGAGCAGTACTTC,CASSISSGSIGEQYF
TRBD1,TRBV6-1,few,TRBJ2-5,TGTGCCAGCGACGGGGGGACAGGGGGTCAAGAGACCCAGTACTTC,CASDGGTGGQETQYF
TRBD1,TRBV5-4,.,TRBJ1-2,TGTGCCAGCAGCCGGACAGGAGGGGGTGGCTACACCTTC,CASSRTGGGGYTF
TRBD1,TRBV30,once,TRBJ1-1,TGTGCCTGGACCCTACCGGGACAGCAACGTGAAGCTTTCTTT,CAWTLPGQQREAFF
TRBD2,TRBV19,.,TRBJ2-3,TGTGCCAGTAGTATTACCCCAGGACTAGCGGGAGAAGATACGCAGTATTTT,CASSITPGLAGEDTQYF
.,TRBV15,few,TRBJ2-6,TGTGCCACCAGCAGAGGGGTATGGGGGGCCTCTGGGGCCAACGTCCTGACTTTC,CATSRGVWGASGANVLTF
.,TRBV6-5,.,TRBJ2-3,TGTGCCAGCAGCTATGACAGCACGAGCACAGATACGCAGTATTTT,CASSYDSTSTDTQYF
TRBD1,TRBV6-1,.,TRBJ2-7,TGTGCCAGCAGTCCGGGACAGGGGTCGCGGGAGCAGTACTTC,CASSPGQGSREQYF